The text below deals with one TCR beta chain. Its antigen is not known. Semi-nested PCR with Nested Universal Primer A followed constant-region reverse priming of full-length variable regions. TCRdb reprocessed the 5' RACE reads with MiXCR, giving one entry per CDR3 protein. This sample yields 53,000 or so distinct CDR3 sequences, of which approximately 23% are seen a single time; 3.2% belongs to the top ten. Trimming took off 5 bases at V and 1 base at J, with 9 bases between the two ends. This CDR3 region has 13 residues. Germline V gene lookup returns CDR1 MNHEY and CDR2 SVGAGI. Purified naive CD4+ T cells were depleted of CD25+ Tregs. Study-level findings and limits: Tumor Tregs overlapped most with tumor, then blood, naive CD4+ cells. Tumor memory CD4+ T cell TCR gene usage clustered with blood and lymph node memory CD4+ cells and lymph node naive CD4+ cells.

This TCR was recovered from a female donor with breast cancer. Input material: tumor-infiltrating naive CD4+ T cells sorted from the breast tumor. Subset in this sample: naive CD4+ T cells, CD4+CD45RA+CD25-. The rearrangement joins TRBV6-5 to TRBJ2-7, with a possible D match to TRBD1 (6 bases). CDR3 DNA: TGTGCCAGCAGTCATACAGGGTCCTACGAGCAGTACTTC. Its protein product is CASSHTGSYEQYF.